These 18 T cell receptor beta chains were all obtained from the same sample, sequenced in a study of blood T cell repertoires in COVID-19. Sequenced by immunoSEQ multiplex PCR; TCRdb stores in-frame clones only, minus some. The sample yields 360,000 or so clones, approximately 89% seen once. The sequenced sample consisted of PBMCs or T cells enriched from blood (not recorded which). All receptors derive from a woman aged 25 to 45 who had recovered from COVID-19.

The chain joins TRBV18 to TRBJ2-1; tentatively, D is TRBD2 (5 bases). Trimming took off 4 bases at V and 5 bases at J, with 15 bases between the two ends. This CDR3 contains 15 residues. Germline-derived CDR1 and CDR2 are KGHSH and LQKENI. The CDR3 region is CASSLARGFDNEQFF. CDR3 nucleotides: TGTGCCAGCTCACTCGCACGGGGTTTCGACAATGAGCAGTTCTTC.

The CDR3 spells CASSIGGRTTSYNEQFF. CDR3 bases: TGTGCCAGCAGCATCGGGGGGCGCACCACCTCCTACAATGAGCAGTTCTTC. The chain employs TRBV9 and TRBJ2-1; tentative D call: TRBD2 (7 bases). The V end lost 4 bases, the J end lost 0 bases, and 17 bases lay between the germline ends. The length of the CDR3 is 17 residues. CDR1 and CDR2 (germline): SGDLS, YYNGEE.

The J gene is TRBJ1-2, the V gene TRBV10-1; D call uncertain. Germline CDR1 and CDR2: WNHNN and SYGVQD (reference sequence). V was shortened by 0 bases and J by 4 bases, with 6 bases between the two germline ends. This CDR3 is 13 amino acids long. The CDR3 DNA reads TGCGCCAGCAGTGAGTCGAGTACCTATGGCTACACCTTC. Translation gives CASSESSTYGYTF.

CDR3 sequence reads: CASSLTGAQPQHF. The CDR3 nucleotides are TGTGCCAGCAGCCTAACAGGGGCTCAGCCCCAGCATTTT. The V call is TRBV12-3 or TRBV12-4, the J call TRBJ1-5, with TRBD1 identical over 7 bases. There are 13 residues in the CDR3. Unmatched junction bases numbered 5, after V lost 6 bases and J lost 6 bases.

In this sample, this clone turned up once. J is TRBJ2-7 and V is TRBV7-2; 7 bases are a match to TRBD2. This CDR3 is 14 amino acids long. The junction had 6 bases not matched to a gene; V was cut back by 6 bases and J by 1 base. From germline, CDR1 is SGHTA and CDR2 FQGNSA. The CDR3 DNA reads as TGTGCCAGCAGGTCAAGCGGGGATTCCTACGAGCAGTACTTC. Residues: CASRSSGDSYEQYF.

The table lists this clone with a count of one. The V call is TRBV2, the J call TRBJ1-4; D unresolved. V lost 0 bases and J lost 8, with 16 bases in between. In germline, CDR1 is SNHLY, CDR2 FYNNEI. CDR3 length: 16 residues. The CDR3 DNA sequence: TGTGCCAGCAGTGAAGCGCTTCGAGGAAGCATCGAAAAACTGTTTTTT. This encodes CASSEALRGSIEKLFF.

The chain carries TRBV28 and TRBJ2-7; D ambiguous. Germline V lookup: CDR1 MDHEN, CDR2 SYDVKM. The CDR3 is 20 amino acids. V was trimmed by 4 bases and J by 0 bases, leaving 28 bases between them. The CDR3 protein is CASSSRRHLKTVMSSYEQYF. The CDR3 coding sequence is TGTGCCAGCAGTTCCCGAAGACACCTAAAAACCGTAATGAGCTCCTACGAGCAGTACTTC. The full variable domain, its missing parts supplied by reference TRBV28 and TRBJ2-7, is DVKVTQSSRYLVKRTGEKVFLECVQDMDHENMFWYRQDPGLGLRLIYFSYDVKMKEKGDIPEGYSVSREKKERFSLILESASTNQTSMYLCASSSRRHLKTVMSSYEQYFGPGTRLTVT.

This sequence joins TRBV28 and TRBJ2-2, with D possibly TRBD1 on 6 matching bases. This CDR3 region has 16 residues. Looked up from germline, CDR1 is MDHEN and CDR2 is SYDVKM. The V end lost 6 bases, the J end lost 1 base, and 15 bases lay between the germline ends. In DNA form, the CDR3 reads TGTGCCAGCAGACGACGACAGGTACGGAACACCGGGGAGCTGTTTTTT. It encodes CASRRRQVRNTGELFF.

V is TRBV29-1 and J is TRBJ1-1; 9 bases map to TRBD1. The CDR3 runs to 13 residues. Germline-derived CDR1 and CDR2 are SQVTM and ANQGSEA. The CDR3 nucleotides read TGCACCGGGCGACAGGGGGAGAACACTGAAGCTTTCTTT. It codes for CTGRQGENTEAFF. Full variable domain (remainder filled in from reference TRBV29-1 and TRBJ1-1): SAVISQKPSRDICQRGTSLTIQCQVDSQVTMMFWYRQQPGQSLTLIATANQGSEATYESGFVIDKFPISRPNLTFSTLTVSNMSPEDSSIYLCTGRQGENTEAFFGQGTRLTVV.

This chain uses TRBV5-1 with TRBJ1-2, with TRBD1 matching 7 bases. Trimming took 4 bases from V and 7 from J; bases not matched to a gene: 10. Germline loops: CDR1 SGHRS, CDR2 YFSETQ. The CDR3 covers 14 residues. The CDR3 nucleotides are TGCGCCAGCAGCCTCGGGACAGTTTTGTCTGGCTACACCTTC. It translates to CASSLGTVLSGYTF.

The rearrangement links TRBV7-2 to TRBJ1-1; 8 nucleotides agree with TRBD1. Losses at the gene ends were 4 bases for V and 5 bases for J; bases not matched to a gene: 6. CDR3 length: 14 amino acids. Germline V gene data show CDR1 as SGHTA and CDR2 as FQGNSA. DNA of the CDR3: TGTGCCAGCAGCTCCCGGACAGGGCGGACTGAAGCTTTCTTT. Its protein product is CASSSRTGRTEAFF. Drawing the rest from reference TRBV7-2 and TRBJ1-1, the complete variable domain is GAGVSQSPSNKVTEKGKDVELRCDPISGHTALYWYRQSLGQGLEFLIYFQGNSAPDKSGLPSDRFSAERTGGSVSTLTIQRTQQEDSAVYLCASSSRTGRTEAFFGQGTRLTVV.

The gene calls are TRBV6-2 or TRBV6-3 and TRBJ1-5; TRBD1 matches at 10 bases. The V gene end was trimmed by 5 bases and the J gene end by 6 bases; junction bases not matched to a gene: 4. CDR3 size: 14 residues. Germline CDR1 is MNHEY and CDR2 is SVGEGT. In DNA, the CDR3 is TGTGCCAGCAGTCCGACAGGGGGCACTCAGCCCCAGCATTTT. Translation gives CASSPTGGTQPQHF.

The chain joins TRBV30 to TRBJ1-2, with D unclear. This CDR3 region has 15 residues. Looked up from germline, CDR1 is GTSNPN and CDR2 is SVGIG (reference sequence). V lost 3 bases and J lost 3, with 17 bases in between. CDR3 in amino acids: CAWSPGEGLDYGYTF. CDR3 nucleotides: TGTGCCTGGAGCCCCGGGGAGGGCTTGGACTATGGCTACACCTTC. The variable domain in full, with the rest retrieved from reference TRBV30 and TRBJ1-2, is SQTIHQWPATLVQPVGSPLSLECTVEGTSNPNLYWYRQAAGRGLQLLFYSVGIGQISSEVPQNLSASRPQDRQFILSSKKLLLSDSGFYLCAWSPGEGLDYGYTFGSGTRLTVV.

V is TRBV9 and J is TRBJ2-7; D not certain. The CDR3 sequence is 15 residues long. Between the trimmed V and J ends, which lost 4 bases and 6 bases, there was a span of 20 bases. Germline values: CDR1 SGDLS, CDR2 YYNGEE. Written as DNA, the CDR3 is TGTGCCAGCAGCCCCCCCCTGGGCAGCCCTGGCGAGCAGTACTTC. As protein: CASSPPLGSPGEQYF.

The V gene is TRBV5-6, the J gene TRBJ1-1; 9 nucleotides line up with TRBD1. Germline V gene data show CDR1 as SGHDT and CDR2 as YYEEEE. Trimming cost V 1 base and J 5 bases; bases outside gene matches: 9. This CDR3 has 16 amino acids. The CDR3, as DNA: TGTGCCAGCAGCTTGAGAGTGACAGGGGGATTGACTGAAGCTTTCTTT. Protein sequence: CASSLRVTGGLTEAFF. The entire variable domain, with the rest obtained from reference TRBV5-6 and TRBJ1-1, is as follows: DAGVTQSPTHLIKTRGQQVTLRCSPKSGHDTVSWYQQALGQGPQFIFQYYEEEERQRGNFPDRFSGHQFPNYSSELNVNALLLGDSALYLCASSLRVTGGLTEAFFGQGTRLTVV.

V is TRBV5-1 and J is TRBJ2-5; 13 nucleotides match TRBD2. Germline lookup yields CDR1 SGHRS and CDR2 YFSETQ. J gave up 4 bases and V 4 bases, and 10 bases lay outside the gene matches. This CDR3 is built from 17 residues. The CDR3 protein is CASSGEQTSGRLETQYF. The DNA of the CDR3 is TGCGCCAGCAGCGGGGAACAGACTAGCGGGAGGTTAGAGACCCAGTACTTC.

The chain is built from TRBV5-4 and TRBJ2-1; D is ambiguous. The length of the CDR3 is 14 residues. V lost 1 base and J 9 bases, leaving 14 bases between the germline ends. Germline CDR1 is SGHNT and CDR2 is YYREEE (reference sequence). The CDR3 loop reads CASSLSPRVSEQFF. The CDR3 DNA follows: TGTGCCAGCAGCTTGTCCCCCCGAGTGTCTGAGCAGTTCTTC.

The chain combines TRBV28 with TRBJ2-7; 10 bases agree with TRBD2. Germline V lookup: CDR1 MDHEN, CDR2 SYDVKM. This CDR3 has 15 residues. Unmatched junction bases numbered 2, after V lost 3 bases and J lost 0 bases. The CDR3 spells CASSLIAGGSYEQYF. In DNA, the CDR3 is TGTGCCAGCAGTTTGATAGCGGGAGGCTCCTACGAGCAGTACTTC.